The source of this TCR beta chain is a study of cytomegalovirus exposure and HLA in healthy donors (TCRdb year 2017). Looking at the study overall: An earlier analysis of approximately 550 of the donors reported about 250 Gb of sequence data and roughly 110 million unique TCR beta sequences from roughly 200 million T cells. An early release that covered about 600 HLA-typed donors contained approximately 290 gigabases of sequencing data and around 80 million unique TCR sequences. Every repertoire in the discovery cohort had been generated on one and the same sequencing platform. Both class I and class II loci were covered by HLA typing, at four-digit resolution. Using immunosequencing, the study profiled T cell repertoires from 550 to 750 subjects and related those repertoires to cytomegalovirus serostatus. In a later genetic analysis, genome-wide SNP genotypes for about 65% of the 666 donors were used, and that subset was treated as a discovery cohort. The aim of the study was to test whether cataloging public T cell receptors could identify signatures of past pathogen exposure. High-throughput TCR immunosequencing, statistical association of individual TCRs with disease status, and machine learning were combined to predict cytomegalovirus infection status. In the later analysis, no new phenotypic data were used to find candidate immune exposures; instead, reliance was placed on TCR beta sequences and their occurrence across donors. Typing coverage differed by locus: A, B, C, DRB1 and DQB1 were typed in about 629-640 donors, DQA1 in 522, DPA1 in approximately 600, and DPB1 in just under 490. To study patterns of TCR occurrence, a later analysis re-analyzed previously published TCR beta repertoires from around 660 donors and added high-resolution HLA genotyping. Alongside the repertoire data, information on donor age, sex, ethnicity and CMV serostatus was compiled. To decide whether each TCR beta V gene segment behaved as functional or pseudogenic, an earlier analysis of some 600 of the donors relied on high-throughput TCR beta sequencing. Of the roughly 400 genotyped donors, roughly 80% fell in the genetic ancestry cluster associated with self-reported Caucasian donors. Among roughly 400 genotyped donors of the cohort, an average of approximately 200,000 unique TCR beta nucleotide sequences was sequenced per donor, of which approximately 18% were non-productive. Several DR-DQ haplotypes were treated as single units for association and clustering because of strong linkage in the cohort. A separate validation cohort of over 95 different subjects was used in addition to the roughly 670-subject first cohort. The study at large found these results: The 87-base-pair reads could not distinguish some IMGT-functional V segments, including TRBV6-2 and TRBV6-3, so those segments were excluded. Only TCR beta chains were sequenced in this cohort, and the absence of alpha or paired-chain data limited detectable features. Correlated functional status among segregating V segments might reflect linkage disequilibrium, but an unknown experimental factor could not be ruled out. In vitro tests confirmed that three of the cytomegalovirus-associated TCR beta chains recognize cytomegalovirus antigens. It was suggested by the authors that the approach could potentially be generalized to other disease states and immunological phenotypes. In an earlier analysis of around 600 of the donors, most TCR beta V segments were observed in productive rearrangements about 87% or about 30% of the time, broadly matching IMGT annotations. Seventeen rarely observed V segments, including chromosome 9 orphons, were excluded from the earlier analysis of 550 to 700 of the donors because counts were too low. According to a later analysis, parvovirus B19, influenza, CMV and Epstein-Barr virus appeared linked to several top co-occurrence clusters. An association between a missense DCLRE1C variant and V-gene and J-gene trimming of TCR beta chains was found in a later genetic analysis and replicated in an independent cohort. A further reported finding was that TCR beta sequences accurately predicted the HLA-A and HLA-B alleles for most subjects in the first cohort. Specific HLA alleles were associated with roughly 16,000 TCR beta sequences at a false discovery rate of 0.05 in a later analysis. Cytomegalovirus status was reported to be diagnosed by the classifier with high specificity and sensitivity in both the original and validation cohorts. In a later analysis, HLA-associated TCR beta chains showed more clonal expansion and lower generation probabilities than non-associated chains that were equally common. HLA typing was unavailable for some donors at each locus, so association tests used only the typed subset. A later analysis found that most CMV-associated TCR beta chains appeared HLA-restricted, with HLA associations seemingly driven largely by CMV exposure. CMV serostatus was the only immune exposure information available for the cohort. The sequencing pipeline was judged likely to have produced a cluster of highly shared sequence variants as a technical artifact. According to a later genetic analysis, donors in an Asian-associated ancestry cluster had fewer N-insertions in productive TCRs than the approximately 630-donor mean. Across donors, most TCR sequences were observed very rarely, whereas some public TCRs were present in many individuals. According to a later analysis, TCR association rates differed among HLA loci, with DRB1 alleles showing the most associated TCRs and HLA-C alleles showing the fewest. Strong co-occurrence of HLA alleles, especially DR and DQ, made assigning TCR associations to individual alleles difficult. The presence/absence analyses assumed that sequencing depth was roughly uniform across donors, and that assumption may not be true. A total of around 150 TCR beta chains were listed by the study as associated with cytomegalovirus.

The cohort comprised several hundred healthy bone marrow donors. Cohort members were all nominally healthy when sampled, although unrecorded immune exposures were likely present. The donor was CMV seronegative and was included in the group of a few hundred seronegative cohort members. A peripheral blood sample was collected from each donor, and TCR beta sequencing was performed on peripheral blood mononuclear cells. The Qiagen DNeasy Blood Extraction Kit was used to extract genomic DNA from the blood cell samples. The method was the immunoSEQ multiplex PCR assay. A mixture of 60 forward primers for TCR Vbeta segments and 13 reverse primers for TCR Jbeta segments was used in the multiplex PCR. Amplification of the CDR3 region of rearranged TCR beta genes was performed with a multiplex PCR assay on genomic DNA. The amplified TCR beta libraries were sequenced on the Illumina HiSeq System as 87-base-pair reads. The source study handled its data this way. In a later analysis, tens of millions of unique TCR beta chains were counted across the roughly 670 repertoires, and roughly 11 million of these chains were shared by at least two donors. Raw reads were error-corrected and collapsed into unique sequences with a nearest-neighbor algorithm that merged closely related sequences to remove PCR and sequencing errors. To assign V, D and J gene segments, CDR3 sequences were aligned to IMGT reference sequences. Each retained sequence needed at least a six-nucleotide match to both a V gene segment and a J gene segment. Rearrangements were called productive when the CDR3 lacked stop codons and stayed in frame with V and J; all others were non-productive. Following IMGT convention, CDR3 was defined as the stretch from the second conserved V-encoded cysteine to the conserved J-encoded phenylalanine. In an earlier analysis of more than 550 of the donors, sequences lacking an unambiguous match to a single V gene segment were excluded. In an earlier analysis of approximately 590 of the donors, a V segment was called functional when productive rearrangements were above 56.7%, and segregating when the standard deviation between donors exceeded 5%. A statistical classification framework was built for diagnosing cytomegalovirus status from the catalog of TCR beta chain sequences. A later analysis assigned V and J genes by comparing TCR nucleotide sequences with IMGT/GENE-DB human TR gene sequences. In a later analysis, CDR3 sequences and most-parsimonious VDJ recombination scenarios were assigned using the TCRdist pipeline. In a later analysis, each TCR beta chain was defined by its CDR3 amino acid sequence together with its V-gene family, and reads without a unique V-gene family were excluded. In a later analysis, approximately 590 highly shared, low-generation-probability nucleotide sequences were removed to address suspected cross-contamination and a sequencing artifact. A later analysis calculated a clonal expansion index for each public chain from normalized within-repertoire ranks of inferred template counts. In a later analysis, generation probabilities were computed using a VDJ recombination model fitted to out-of-frame rearrangements, and the results were checked against IGoR. In a later analysis, TCR-TCR, TCR-HLA and TCR-CMV co-occurrence was scored with hypergeometric tests, and a repertoire-size bias correction was applied to TCR pairs. To estimate false discovery rates, a later analysis permuted the HLA or CMV assignments 20 times. A later analysis grouped co-occurring TCRs with DBSCAN, adding TCRdist sequence similarity when clustering within HLA-allele-positive subsets. Repertoires with fewer than 30,000 or more than 120,000 public chains, plus five repertoires with anomalous nucleotide sharing, were excluded from co-occurrence clustering. TCRdb holds this immuneACCESS table with in-frame rearrangements only. Some clones are missing; in checked studies, unresolved V genes explain under half, and the rest has no known cause. D and trimming come from the DNA, and the V and J calls and clone size come from that table. Recorded for this sample are fewer than 200,000 clones; 80% of them occurred a single time. Roughly 4.4% of the sample is taken by the ten largest.

For this clone: What this receptor recognizes is not known. Within one base of it there is no much larger clone, and no base qualities were kept.

From cysteine to phenylalanine, the CDR3 is 17 amino acids long. This entry keeps only the CDR3 DNA: 51 bases, framed from base 1. From the germline V gene, CDR1 is SGHAT and CDR2 is FQNNGV. Deletion took 0 bases off V and 0 bases off J, with a span of 12 bases between the germline ends. This chain joins TRBV11-2 to TRBJ2-1; tentative D gene TRBD2, with 5 bases matching. Material for sequencing was PBMCs. The TCR comes from a man aged 25-45 years in good health and CMV-seronegative. The nucleotides are TGTGCCAGCAGCTTAGAGGCCGGGATAGTCTCCTACAATGAGCAGTTCTTC. It translates as CASSLEAGIVSYNEQFF. With all but the CDR3 taken from the reference TRBV11-2 and TRBJ2-1 genes, the full variable domain is: EAGVAQSPRYKIIEKRQSVAFWCNPISGHATLYWYQQILGQGPKLLIQFQNNGVVDDSQLPKDRFSAERLKGVDSTLKIQPAKLEDSAVYLCASSLEAGIVSYNEQFFGPGTRLTVL.